The entry that follows covers one T cell receptor beta chain sequence. Its target is not known. These data belong to a study of OX40 agonist ivuxolimab in advanced cancers. Study in general: Ivuxolimab, an antibody acting as an agonist of OX40 (CD134), was used to treat patients. Approximately 40% of patients had received prior checkpoint inhibitor therapy.

Sequencing was performed with immunoSEQ multiplex PCR; in TCRdb, only in-frame clones are kept and a portion is missing. Among 15,000 to 25,000 clones listed, about three quarters were seen once. Notes on the study in general: The mean number of expanded clones was higher in CD8+ T cells than in CD4+. Low normalized T-cell clonal expansion also characterized some of the nonresponders.

The CDR3 runs 15 residues. V was shortened by 5 bases and J by 7 bases, with 18 bases between the two germline ends. Germline assignment: CDR1 SGHAT and CDR2 FQNNGV. V is TRBV11-2 and J is TRBJ2-1; unclear D gene. The clonotype was recovered from an adult with an advanced solid tumor such as melanoma, head and neck, liver or kidney cancer. The material sequenced was CD4+ or CD8+ T cells sorted from blood, taken in a trial of the OX40 agonist ivuxolimab. The CDR3: CASSGLASGFNEQFF. As DNA, the CDR3 is TGTGCCAGCAGCGGGTTAGCCAGTGGGTTTAATGAGCAGTTCTTC. The full variable domain, rest sourced from reference TRBV11-2 and TRBJ2-1, is EAGVAQSPRYKIIEKRQSVAFWCNPISGHATLYWYQQILGQGPKLLIQFQNNGVVDDSQLPKDRFSAERLKGVDSTLKIQPAKLEDSAVYLCASSGLASGFNEQFFGPGTRLTVL.